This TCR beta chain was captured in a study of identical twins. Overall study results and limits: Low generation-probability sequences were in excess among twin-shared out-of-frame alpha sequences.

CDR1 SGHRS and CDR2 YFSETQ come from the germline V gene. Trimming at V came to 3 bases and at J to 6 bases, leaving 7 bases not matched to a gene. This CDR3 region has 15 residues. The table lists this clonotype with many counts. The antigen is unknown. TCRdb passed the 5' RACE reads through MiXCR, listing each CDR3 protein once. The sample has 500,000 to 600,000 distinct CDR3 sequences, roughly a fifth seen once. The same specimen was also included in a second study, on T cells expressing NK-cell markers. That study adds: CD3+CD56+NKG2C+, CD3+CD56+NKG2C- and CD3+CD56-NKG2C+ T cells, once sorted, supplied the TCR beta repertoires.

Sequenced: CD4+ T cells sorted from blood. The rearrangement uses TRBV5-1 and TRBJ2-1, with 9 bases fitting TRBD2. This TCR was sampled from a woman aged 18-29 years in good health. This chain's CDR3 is CASSSIAGVGNEQFF. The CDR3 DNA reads TGCGCCAGCAGCTCTATAGCGGGGGTGGGCAATGAGCAGTTCTTC. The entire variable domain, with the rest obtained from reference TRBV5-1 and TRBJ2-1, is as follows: KAGVTQTPRYLIKTRGQQVTLSCSPISGHRSVSWYQQTPGQGLQFLFEYFSETQRNKGNFPGRFSGRQFSNSRSEMNVSTLELGDSALYLCASSSIAGVGNEQFFGPGTRLTVL.